This is a list of T cell receptor beta chains from one sample in a study of blood T cells in healthy people across ages. Each CDR3 protein is one row after TCRdb ran MiXCR on the 5' RACE reads. The sample lists about 1,500,000 distinct CDR3 sequences, approximately 38% occurring once. Sequencing input: blood. The receptor source for this set is a woman aged 18-29 years in good health. The conserved cysteine and the conserved F or W are not part of the CDR3 here. The order of the fields is J gene, V gene, CDR3 protein.

TRBJ1-3 TRBV29-1 SVEVDRAGNTIY
TRBJ2-3 TRBV6-6 ASSYSPRRETDTQY
TRBJ1-2 TRBV4-1 ASSSTGGGQHFYGYT
TRBJ2-7 TRBV6-1 ASSEVTGGPYEQY
TRBJ2-7 TRBV3-1 ASTTGTYGTYEQY
- TRBV6-6 ASTQGALVYNEQY
TRBJ2-1 TRBV6-5 ASSGGLIIYNEQF
TRBJ1-2 TRBV20-1 SPRGVAGYT
TRBJ2-1 TRBV4-3 ASSQEGSGSYNEQF
TRBJ2-7 TRBV6-1 ASSAAGNEQY
TRBJ1-1 TRBV14 ASSPGQGSRDTEAF
TRBJ2-7 TRBV28 ASSFRLAGESYEQY
TRBJ2-3 TRBV7-3 ASSPDLAGTDTQY
TRBJ1-1 TRBV10-3 AISGPTMNTEAF
TRBJ2-5 TRBV5-1 ASSPSLGPGRNQETQY
TRBJ2-3 TRBV27 ATGGGRNTDTQY
TRBJ2-5 TRBV20-1 SALPMAGEQY